Following are 5 T cell receptor beta chains from one sample sequenced in a study of vaccination effects on CD4 cells after COVID-19. The culture ran for roughly ten days before CD4+ T cells were isolated. Infection with SARS-CoV-2 occurred in the person between March and December 2020, and PCR confirmed it. Vaccine administered to participants consisted of two doses of either BNT162b2 or mRNA-1273. Assay: immunoSEQ multiplex PCR; the TCRdb copy retains only in-frame clones and omits some. In the table there are tens of thousands of clones, less than 85% of which are singletons. Which antigens these TCRs recognize remains unknown. Sequencing used CD4+ T cells from PBMCs cultured without peptide, obtained after COVID-19 vaccination. These receptors all come from a human donor who had a prior SARS-CoV-2 infection.

The chain carries TRBV7-9 and TRBJ2-5; 11 bases are a match to TRBD2. V shed 5 bases, J shed 5 bases, and the junction held 10 bases outside the gene matches. The germline CDR1 and CDR2 sequences are SEHNR and FQNEAQ (reference sequence). The CDR3 sequence is 16 residues long. The CDR3 here is CASSPWLAGGFETQYF. The DNA of the CDR3 is TGTGCCAGCAGCCCTTGGCTAGCGGGGGGTTTTGAGACCCAGTACTTC.

The chain recombines TRBV14 with TRBJ2-5; 7 bases match TRBD2. With V trimmed by 4 bases and J by 4 bases, 12 bases remained unmatched. Germline CDR1 and CDR2: SGHDN and FVKESK. CDR3 length equals 16 residues. CDR3 bases: TGTGCCAGCAGCCGGCCAAGGGAGGGTTTGTTAGAGACCCAGTACTTC. It is translated as CASSRPREGLLETQYF.

The V call is TRBV14, the J call TRBJ2-3, with D possibly matching TRBD2 (5 bases). From germline, CDR1 is SGHDN and CDR2 FVKESK. This CDR3 is 14 amino acids long. V lost 2 bases to trimming and J lost 4 bases, with 10 bases between them. The CDR3 DNA is TGTGCCAGCAGCCAACCTAGCTGGGCAGATACGCAGTATTTT. Protein product: CASSQPSWADTQYF.

This clone was seen just once. CDR3 bases: TGTGCCAGCAGTGAAGCGGATTTCCGGGACAGGGACGCCGGGGAGCTGTTTTTT. It translates to CASSEADFRDRDAGELFF. This chain joins TRBV2 and TRBJ2-2, with TRBD1 matching 9 bases. V trimming: 0 bases; J trimming: 6 bases; junction bases outside the gene matches: 11. The CDR3 is 18 amino acids. Germline lookup yields CDR1 SNHLY and CDR2 FYNNEI.

A remark on this clone: A junction boundary mismatches the germline segment, possibly from a read error. The chain uses TRBV12-3 or TRBV12-4 and TRBJ1-4; no firm D call. The CDR3 is 12 amino acids. The CDR3 loop is CAGPVPGSTMTF. CDR3 DNA sequence: TGTGCCGGCCCCGTTCCTGGCAGCACCATGACTTTT.